Shown below are 29 T cell receptor beta chains from a single sample sequenced in a study of PD-L1 blockade in urothelial cancer (dated by TCRdb to 2015 to 2018). Receptor libraries were prepared by the immunoSEQ multiplex PCR assay. In TCRdb, the immuneACCESS table is reduced to in-frame sequences with V and J assigned. These tables do not hold every clone; where another copy was compared, an unresolved V gene accounts for under half, and the others remain unexplained. This sample comprises about 50,000 clones, around 85% of them detected only once. Jointly, the top ten make up 1.9% of the sample. The time point label here, explained by the study, means: peripheral blood 6 weeks after treatment start. This specimen consisted of PBMCs, obtained around atezolizumab (anti-PD-L1) treatment. These receptors originate from a man aged 50-60 years with urothelial cancer.

J is TRBJ1-5 and V is TRBV7-9, with a tentative D call TRBD1 (5 bases). This CDR3 has 15 residues. The V end was cut by 5 bases, the J end by 2 bases, with 13 bases between. In germline, CDR1 is SEHNR, CDR2 FQNEAQ (reference sequence). The DNA of the CDR3 is TGTGCCAGCAGCCTTTCGGGGGACGGCAATCAGCCCCAGCATTTT. Residues: CASSLSGDGNQPQHF.

Only one count was recorded for this clone. The chain combines TRBV7-2 with TRBJ2-7, with D possibly matching TRBD2 (6 bases). The CDR3 totals 16 residues. CDR1 and CDR2 from the germline V gene are SGHTA and FQGNSA. With 0 bases removed from V and 2 bases from J, the gap between germline ends came to 14 bases. CDR3 sequence reads: CASSLAGGSRTYEQYF. The CDR3 nucleotides are TGTGCCAGCAGCTTAGCCGGGGGATCAAGGACCTACGAGCAGTACTTC.

The gene calls are TRBV6-5 and TRBJ1-4; TRBD1 matches 8 bases. With V trimmed by 5 bases and J by 8 bases, 4 bases remained unmatched. The CDR3 is made up of 13 amino acids. Germline V CDR1 and CDR2: MNHEY, SVGAGI. The CDR3 region has the DNA TGTGCCAGCAGTGACAGGGGTAAAGAAAAACTGTTTTTT. It yields the protein CASSDRGKEKLFF.

The chain employs TRBV6-1 and TRBJ2-2; 8 bases are a match to TRBD1. CDR1 is MNHNS and CDR2 is SASEGT in the germline V gene. This CDR3 has 14 amino acids. Losses at the gene ends were 7 bases for V and 5 bases for J; bases not matched to a gene: 6. CDR3 in DNA: TGTGCCAGCACCGGACAGGGCCTGACCGGGGAGCTGTTTTTT. It specifies CASTGQGLTGELFF.

The chain combines TRBV19 with TRBJ1-2; 7 positions match TRBD1. From germline, CDR1 is LNHDA and CDR2 SQIVND (reference sequence). The CDR3 totals 15 residues. Germline trimming cut 4 bases from V and 0 bases from J; bases unmatched to any gene: 5. For the CDR3, the DNA is TGTGCCAGTAGTAGGAGGGACAGTGCTAACTATGGCTACACCTTC. Its protein product is CASSRRDSANYGYTF.

This clone was seen only once. This rearrangement joins TRBV30 to TRBJ1-3; D may be TRBD1 (6 bases). The CDR3 length is 13 residues. Trimming removed 2 bases from V and 8 bases from J, with 13 bases in between. CDR1 is GTSNPN, CDR2 SVGIG, per germline (reference sequence). The DNA of the CDR3 is TGTGCCTGGAGTTTTTTACAGGGAGACACCATATATTTT. Translated, it gives CAWSFLQGDTIYF.

This sequence joins TRBV7-2 and TRBJ2-1; possible D gene TRBD1, 5 bases. The V end was cut by 1 base, the J end by 4 bases, with 8 bases between. Germline values: CDR1 SGHTA, CDR2 FQGNSA. This CDR3 is built from 14 residues. The CDR3 spells CASSLGGQYNEQFF. In DNA form, the CDR3 reads TGTGCCAGCAGCTTAGGGGGCCAATACAATGAGCAGTTCTTC.

This clone was observed once. The genes are TRBV11-3 and TRBJ1-1; no clear D gene. V was clipped by 2 bases and J by 0 bases, with 4 bases between them. Germline-derived CDR1 and CDR2 are SGHNT and YENEEA. This CDR3 contains 13 residues. CDR3: CASSLTLNTEAFF. The CDR3 coding sequence is TGTGCCAGCAGCTTAACACTGAACACTGAAGCTTTCTTT.

The rearrangement uses TRBV6-5 and TRBJ1-6, with D possibly matching TRBD1 (6 bases). This CDR3 has 15 residues. Germline-derived CDR1 and CDR2 are MNHEY and SVGAGI. The V gene lost 7 bases and the J gene lost 0 bases, with 10 bases spanning the gap. CDR3 amino acids: CASIQDSSYNSPLHF. The DNA for the CDR3 is TGTGCCAGCATACAGGACAGCTCCTATAATTCACCCCTCCACTTT.

The chain is built from TRBV5-1 and TRBJ2-1; 11 bases agree with TRBD1. With 0 bases clipped from V and 8 bases from J, the junction kept 1 base outside the gene matches. Looked up from germline, CDR1 is SGHRS and CDR2 is YFSETQ. This CDR3 comprises 14 residues. The CDR3: CASSLGTGGYEQFF. CDR3 coding DNA: TGCGCCAGCAGCTTGGGGACAGGGGGCTATGAGCAGTTCTTC.

The chain uses TRBV15 and TRBJ2-1; 12 bases are a match to TRBD2. Germline CDR1 reads LNHNV; CDR2 reads YYDKDF (reference sequence). The CDR3 length is 17 residues. J lost 1 base, V lost 3 bases, and 4 bases had no gene match. This CDR3 reads CATSRGLAGISYNEQFF. DNA of the CDR3: TGTGCCACCAGCAGGGGACTAGCGGGTATTTCCTACAATGAGCAGTTCTTC. Full variable domain (outside the CDR3, taken from reference TRBV15 and TRBJ2-1): DAMVIQNPRYQVTQFGKPVTLSCSQTLNHNVMYWYQQKSSQAPKLLFHYYDKDFNNEADTPDNFQSRRPNTSFCFLDIRSPGLGDTAMYLCATSRGLAGISYNEQFFGPGTRLTVL.

This clone appeared a single time. The CDR3 DNA is TGTGCCATTTACACAGGGGGCTTTGGCTACACCTTC. It yields the protein CAIYTGGFGYTF. The chain has TRBV19 and TRBJ1-2, with TRBD1 identical over 9 bases. The CDR3 is 12 residues long. Germline V gene lookup returns CDR1 LNHDA and CDR2 SQIVND (reference sequence). V shed 10 bases and J 7 bases; nucleotides not matched to a gene: 7. Filled out from reference TRBV19 and TRBJ1-2, the complete variable domain reads DGGITQSPKYLFRKEGQNVTLSCEQNLNHDAMYWYRQDPGQGLRLIYYSQIVNDFQKGDIAEGYSVSREKKESFPLTVTSAQKNPTAFYLCAIYTGGFGYTFGSGTRLTVV.

CDR3 bases: TGCGCCAGCAGCCCCACAGGGGGGTCTGGAAACACCATATATTTT. The encoded protein is CASSPTGGSGNTIYF. The rearrangement links TRBV5-1 to TRBJ1-3; 8 bases align to TRBD1. Germline trimming cut 4 bases from V and 1 base from J; bases unmatched to any gene: 4. The CDR3 has 15 residues. Germline V lookup: CDR1 SGHRS, CDR2 YFSETQ.

V usage is TRBV5-1 and J usage is TRBJ1-5; tentative D call: TRBD1 (5 bases). The CDR3 is 14 residues long. Deletions cut 4 bases from V and 4 bases from J, with 12 bases between. CDR1 and CDR2 from the germline V gene are SGHRS and YFSETQ. CDR3 protein: CASSPSGANQPQHF. The CDR3 DNA follows: TGCGCCAGCAGCCCCAGCGGGGCGAATCAGCCCCAGCATTTT.

A remark on this clone: One end of the junction is discordant with germline, which a read error may explain. V gene TRBV7-7 combines with J gene TRBJ2-7; 11 positions match TRBD1. In germline, CDR1 is SSHAT, CDR2 FNYEAQ (reference sequence). The CDR3 length is 16 residues. The CDR3 spells CASSLGRPGTGGEQYF. CDR3 nucleotides: TGTGCTAGCAGCTTAGGTCGCCCAGGGACAGGGGGCGAGCAGTACTTC.

This chain joins TRBV29-1 and TRBJ1-2; D is ambiguous. The CDR3 has 12 residues. CDR1 is SQVTM and CDR2 is ANQGSEA in the germline V gene. V was clipped by 3 bases and J by 4 bases, with 9 bases between them. The CDR3 region is CSVEREGYGYTF. DNA for the CDR3: TGCAGCGTTGAGCGTGAGGGCTATGGCTACACCTTC.

The gene calls are TRBV7-9 and TRBJ2-2; 9 bases map to TRBD1. The CDR3 is 15 residues long. Germline values: CDR1 SEHNR, CDR2 FQNEAQ (reference sequence). V shed 5 bases, J shed 5 bases, and the junction held 6 bases outside the gene matches. The CDR3 nucleotides are TGTGCCAGCAGCCCGCGGACAGGGGATACCGGGGAGCTGTTTTTT. Protein sequence: CASSPRTGDTGELFF.

This CDR3 reads CASSQDLQGSWEKLFF. The CDR3 DNA reads TGCGCCAGCAGCCAAGATCTTCAGGGGAGTTGGGAAAAACTGTTTTTT. The rearrangement uses TRBV4-3 and TRBJ1-4; D is possibly TRBD1 (6 bases). Trimming removed 0 bases at V and 8 bases at J, with 16 bases between. Germline V gene lookup returns CDR1 LGHNA and CDR2 YSLEER. The CDR3 sequence is 16 residues long.

This chain uses TRBV19 with TRBJ2-3, with a possible D match to TRBD1 (5 bases). V was trimmed by 6 bases and J by 2 bases, leaving 18 bases between them. The germline V gene encodes CDR1 LNHDA and CDR2 SQIVND (reference sequence). The CDR3 totals 16 residues. In nucleotides, the CDR3 is TGTGCCAGTAGGCCTAGAGACAGTCGCCTCACAGATACGCAGTATTTT. It is translated as CASRPRDSRLTDTQYF. Drawing the rest from reference TRBV19 and TRBJ2-3, the complete variable domain is DGGITQSPKYLFRKEGQNVTLSCEQNLNHDAMYWYRQDPGQGLRLIYYSQIVNDFQKGDIAEGYSVSREKKESFPLTVTSAQKNPTAFYLCASRPRDSRLTDTQYFGPGTRLTVL.

This clone was picked up a small number of times. The CDR3 protein is CARQDEAFF. The CDR3 DNA is TGTGCCAGACAGGACGAAGCTTTCTTT. This rearrangement joins TRBV6-4 to TRBJ1-1; tentatively, D is TRBD1 (5 bases). This CDR3 region has 9 residues. Germline V gene sequence: CDR1 MRHNA, CDR2 SNTAGT. The V end was cut by 9 bases, the J end by 8 bases, with 7 bases between.

This clone has only one observation. This sequence joins TRBV11-3 and TRBJ2-4, with 9 positions matching TRBD1. CDR1 is SGHNT, CDR2 YENEEA, per germline. The CDR3 runs to 17 residues. J lost 4 bases, V lost 3 bases, and 10 bases had no gene match. The CDR3 loop is CASSLIYRDRDKNIQYF. The CDR3 DNA reads TGTGCCAGCAGCTTGATATACCGGGACAGGGATAAAAACATTCAGTACTTC.

The CDR3 reads CASSKVGTGLYEQYF. CDR3 DNA: TGTGCCAGCAGCAAAGTCGGGACAGGGCTTTACGAGCAGTACTTC. This chain uses TRBV21-1 with TRBJ2-7; the table gives TRBD1 as D, unverified against the DNA. TRBV21-1 is assigned pseudogene status. The CDR3 has 15 amino acids.

The V call is TRBV7-9, the J call TRBJ2-1; no clear D gene. V dropped 3 bases and J dropped 4 bases, with 7 bases sitting between them. The length of the CDR3 is 13 residues. The germline gives CDR1 SEHNR, CDR2 FQNEAQ (reference sequence). In nucleotides, the CDR3 is TGTGCCAGCAGCTTGCAGTTTTACAATGAGCAGTTCTTC. Protein: CASSLQFYNEQFF. Drawing the rest from reference TRBV7-9 and TRBJ2-1, the complete variable domain is DTGVSQNPRHKITKRGQNVTFRCDPISEHNRLYWYRQTLGQGPEFLTYFQNEAQLEKSRLLSDRFSAERPKGSFSTLEIQRTEQGDSAMYLCASSLQFYNEQFFGPGTRLTVL.

V gene TRBV9 combines with J gene TRBJ1-1, with D possibly matching TRBD1 (6 bases). The CDR3 is 14 residues long. V dropped 0 bases and J dropped 6 bases, with 12 bases sitting between them. Germline CDR1 reads SGDLS; CDR2 reads YYNGEE. CDR3 loop: CASSVDLGASEAFF. The CDR3 nucleotides are TGTGCCAGCAGCGTAGATCTGGGGGCGTCTGAAGCTTTCTTT.

The J gene is TRBJ2-1, the V gene TRBV10-3, with 10 bases that match TRBD2. Trimming cost V 11 bases and J 0 bases; bases outside gene matches: 7. CDR1 is ENHRY and CDR2 is SYGVKD in the germline V gene. The CDR3 length is 15 residues. The CDR3 here is CAVRSSGSSYNEQFF. Written as DNA, the CDR3 is TGTGCCGTCCGATCTAGCGGGAGCTCCTACAATGAGCAGTTCTTC.

CDR3 protein: CASSREGHKKTQYF. For the CDR3, the DNA is TGTGCCAGCAGTCGGGAGGGCCACAAAAAGACCCAGTACTTC. The chain couples TRBV6-5 to TRBJ2-5, with 8 positions matching TRBD2. Germline V gene sequence: CDR1 MNHEY, CDR2 SVGAGI. The CDR3 length is 14 residues. V lost 5 bases and J lost 6; bases outside the gene matches: 8.

This chain links TRBV28 with TRBJ1-2; the D is unclear. This CDR3 region has 13 residues. Germline V gene data show CDR1 as MDHEN and CDR2 as SYDVKM. The V end was cut by 5 bases, the J end by 4 bases, with 11 bases between. CDR3 DNA sequence: TGTGCCAGCAGTACAACTCCTAGCTATGGCTACACCTTC. As protein: CASSTTPSYGYTF.

In its sample, this clone was seen once. The chain employs TRBV6-5 and TRBJ2-5; TRBD2 matches at 12 bases. Per germline, CDR1 MNHEY and CDR2 SVGAGI. Losses at the gene ends were 8 bases for V and 2 bases for J; bases not matched to a gene: 6. The CDR3 spans 15 residues. CDR3 in DNA: TGTGCCAGCGGGAGACTAGCGGGGGAGCAAGAGACCCAGTACTTC. Translating it yields CASGRLAGEQETQYF.

The chain couples TRBV6-1 to TRBJ2-7; 7 bases are a match to TRBD1. The CDR3 totals 15 residues. CDR1 and CDR2 (germline): MNHNS, SASEGT. With V trimmed by 8 bases and J by 2 bases, 12 bases remained unmatched. CDR3 nucleotides: TGTGCCAGCCAAGATGACGGACAGGCCGCCTACGAGCAGTACTTC. Encoded protein: CASQDDGQAAYEQYF.